This TCR beta chain is from a study of blood T cell repertoires in COVID-19. Study background: Italy, Spain and the United States were the sources of the convalescent and acute COVID-19 samples.

Germline V gene sequence: CDR1 MGHRA, CDR2 YSYEKL. V lost 4 bases to trimming and J lost 0 bases, with 13 bases between them. The CDR3 extends over 17 amino acids. Assay: immunoSEQ multiplex PCR; the TCRdb copy retains only in-frame clones and omits some. Among fewer than 450,000 clones, about nine tenths were seen once, and the ten largest hold roughly 13%. The sequenced sample was peripheral blood. The sequence derives from a woman between 45 and 60 years old with COVID-19, enrolled during active disease. The rearrangement links TRBV4-1 to TRBJ2-6; D ambiguous. The CDR3 sequence is CASSREVSSSGANVLTF. DNA of the CDR3: TGCGCCAGCAGCCGAGAGGTTTCCAGCTCTGGGGCCAACGTCCTGACTTTC.